This passage covers 14 T cell receptor beta chains from one sample sequenced in a study of control samples from healthy donors and cancer patients. TCRdb's copy holds only in-frame clones and misses some; the assay was immunoSEQ multiplex PCR. This table holds tens of thousands of clones, 91% found once. Sequences were obtained from PBMCs. These receptor sequences come from a man between 50 and 59 years old with lung cancer.

The J gene is TRBJ2-1, the V gene TRBV6-5; D ambiguous. Germline V gene data show CDR1 as MNHEY and CDR2 as SVGAGI. This CDR3 comprises 15 residues. V gave up 2 bases and J gave up 2 bases, with 10 bases separating them. The CDR3 DNA follows: TGTGCCAGCAGTTACCGATCTACCCCCTACAATGAGCAGTTCTTC. Its protein is CASSYRSTPYNEQFF.

This rearrangement joins TRBV6-5 to TRBJ2-4; D remains ambiguous. The V end lost 5 bases, the J end lost 8 bases, and 13 bases lay between the germline ends. CDR1 and CDR2 (germline): MNHEY, SVGAGI. The CDR3 is 13 residues long. CDR3 residues: CASSRKGVYIQYF. CDR3 bases: TGTGCCAGCAGTAGGAAGGGCGTCTACATTCAGTACTTC.

This rearrangement joins TRBV7-9 to TRBJ1-2, with 7 bases identical to TRBD1. The trim removed 8 bases at V and 3 bases at J, leaving 9 bases unmatched. The germline CDR1 and CDR2 sequences are SEHNR and FQNEAQ (reference sequence). This CDR3 has 14 residues. The chain's CDR3 is CASRRDSGDYGYTF. Here the CDR3 DNA reads TGTGCCAGCCGACGGGACAGTGGGGACTATGGCTACACCTTC.

This clone was recorded only once. The V and J genes are TRBV24-1 and TRBJ2-5, with 7 bases lining up with TRBD1. Losses at the gene ends were 3 bases for V and 1 base for J; bases not matched to a gene: 4. Germline CDR1 and CDR2: KGHDR and SFDVKD. This CDR3 has 15 amino acids. The CDR3 DNA reads TGTGCCACCAGTGATGGGACAGTAAGCCAAGAGACCCAGTACTTC. Amino acid sequence: CATSDGTVSQETQYF.

The chain is built from TRBV6-1 and TRBJ2-6, with 8 nucleotides matching TRBD2. The V gene end was trimmed by 0 bases and the J gene end by 1 base; junction bases not matched to a gene: 5. Germline V gene lookup returns CDR1 MNHNS and CDR2 SASEGT. CDR3 length: 18 amino acids. As DNA, the CDR3 is TGTGCCAGCAGTGAAGCGGTGCGGGGGGCGTCTGGGGCCAACGTCCTGACTTTC. It encodes CASSEAVRGASGANVLTF.

V is TRBV9 and J is TRBJ2-1; 8 bases align to TRBD2. Germline V gives CDR1 SGDLS, CDR2 YYNGEE. The V segment lost 6 bases and the J segment 10 bases; nucleotides outside the gene matches: 12. The CDR3 spans 14 residues. CDR3 sequence (DNA): TGTGCCAGCACTCCAAGCGGGGGCCCGTCAGAGCAGTTCTTC. Its translation: CASTPSGGPSEQFF.

J is TRBJ2-6 and V is TRBV6-2 or TRBV6-3, with D possibly being TRBD1 (5 bases). This CDR3 is built from 18 residues. CDR1 and CDR2 (germline): MNHEY, SVGEGT. V was pared by 1 base and J by 0 bases, with 13 bases between. CDR3 in amino acids: CASSYWGSQTSGANVLTF. CDR3 nucleotides: TGTGCCAGCAGTTACTGGGGCAGCCAGACCTCTGGGGCCAACGTCCTGACTTTC.

V and J are TRBV10-3 and TRBJ2-7, with D unresolved. Germline V gene data show CDR1 as ENHRY and CDR2 as SYGVKD. The length of the CDR3 is 16 residues. Trimming took 3 bases from V and 0 from J, leaving 15 bases between them. The CDR3 reads CAISEKVRSSSYEQYF. The CDR3 bases are TGTGCCATCAGTGAAAAGGTCCGGTCAAGCTCCTACGAGCAGTACTTC.

The gene calls are TRBV7-9 and TRBJ2-3, with D maybe TRBD2 (6 bases). The V gene's germline CDR1 is SEHNR and CDR2 FQNEAQ (reference sequence). This CDR3 is built from 14 residues. Trimming removed 8 bases at V and 0 bases at J, with 12 bases between. CDR3 sequence (DNA): TGTGCCAGCCCGGCGGGACCGAGCACAGATACGCAGTATTTT. It encodes CASPAGPSTDTQYF. The full variable domain, completed using reference TRBV7-9 and TRBJ2-3, is DTGVSQNPRHKITKRGQNVTFRCDPISEHNRLYWYRQTLGQGPEFLTYFQNEAQLEKSRLLSDRFSAERPKGSFSTLEIQRTEQGDSAMYLCASPAGPSTDTQYFGPGTRLTVL.

V is TRBV6-6 and J is TRBJ1-1, with D perhaps TRBD1 (6 bases). This CDR3 region has 14 residues. V was pared by 6 bases and J by 3 bases, with 14 bases between. CDR1 is MNHNY and CDR2 is SVGAGI in the germline V gene (reference sequence). As DNA, the CDR3 is TGTGCCAGCAGGCTCAGGGGTGGCTACACTGAAGCTTTCTTT. This translates into CASRLRGGYTEAFF.

The chain carries TRBV13 and TRBJ1-1; D is undetermined. The CDR3 is 10 amino acids. V lost 3 bases and J lost 12, with 8 bases in between. Germline V gene sequence: CDR1 PRHDT, CDR2 FYEKMQ (reference sequence). The CDR3 loop reads CASSLDVTFF. In nucleotides, the CDR3 is TGTGCCAGCAGCTTGGACGTAACTTTCTTT.

The rearrangement joins TRBV5-1 to TRBJ1-1; D gene unclear. V was cut by 0 bases and J by 1 base, with 7 bases left in between. The V gene's germline CDR1 is SGHRS and CDR2 YFSETQ. This CDR3 comprises 14 residues. In DNA, the CDR3 is TGCGCCAGCAGCTTGGTAGGAGGGAACACTGAAGCTTTCTTT. Translated, it gives CASSLVGGNTEAFF.

The rearrangement links TRBV5-6 to TRBJ1-1; TRBD1 aligns across 10 bases. V gave up 2 bases and J gave up 0 bases; unmatched junction bases: 1. This CDR3 region has 15 residues. The germline V gene has CDR1 SGHDT and CDR2 YYEEEE. The CDR3 reads CASSFGTGVNTEAFF. CDR3 bases: TGTGCCAGCAGCTTTGGGACAGGGGTGAACACTGAAGCTTTCTTT.

The chain links TRBV11-2 to TRBJ2-5; D possibly corresponds to TRBD2 (7 bases). This CDR3 spans 15 amino acids. The V end lost 5 bases, the J end lost 0 bases, and 13 bases lay between the germline ends. Germline assignment: CDR1 SGHAT and CDR2 FQNNGV. CDR3 in DNA: TGTGCCAGCAGCCGCGGGGGCCAGTACCAAGAGACCCAGTACTTC. It specifies CASSRGGQYQETQYF.